These 28 T cell receptor beta chains share one sample of origin, sequenced in a study of blood T cell repertoires in COVID-19. Produced via immunoSEQ multiplex PCR; TCRdb's table is partial and in-frame only. The data contain 80,000 to 90,000 clones, 65% to 80% of them seen just once; the ten biggest clones take up around 11%. The sample taken for sequencing was peripheral blood. The receptor source for this set is a man in his 70s with acute or convalescent COVID-19.

This rearrangement joins TRBV3-1 (or the pseudogene TRBV3-2) to TRBJ1-5; TRBD1 matches at 9 bases. This CDR3 region has 15 residues. Losses at the gene ends were 4 bases for V and 3 bases for J; bases not matched to a gene: 4. Germline CDR1 and CDR2: LGHDT and YNNKEL (reference sequence). CDR3 sequence: CASSPGTGINQPQHF. The CDR3 DNA sequence: TGTGCCAGCAGCCCCGGGACAGGGATCAATCAGCCCCAGCATTTT.

J is TRBJ1-4 and V is TRBV6-5, with TRBD1 identical over 9 bases. The CDR3 extends over 14 amino acids. Germline V CDR1 and CDR2: MNHEY, SVGAGI. J gave up 5 bases and V 5 bases, and 3 bases lay outside the gene matches. CDR3 loop: CASSPDRGNEKLFF. In nucleotides, the CDR3 is TGTGCCAGCAGTCCCGACAGGGGGAATGAAAAACTGTTTTTT.

The genes are TRBV3-1 (or the pseudogene TRBV3-2) and TRBJ1-4; D unclear. V gave up 4 bases and J gave up 0 bases, with 15 bases separating them. The CDR3 covers 17 residues. CDR1 and CDR2 (germline): LGHDT, YNNKEL (reference sequence). This CDR3 is CASSPRRKGATNEKLFF. DNA of the CDR3: TGTGCCAGCAGCCCAAGACGAAAGGGAGCAACTAATGAAAAACTGTTTTTT.

This clone was counted a single time. V and J are TRBV5-1 and TRBJ2-1, with 7 bases lining up with TRBD1. The length of the CDR3 is 14 residues. Trimming cost V 0 bases and J 6 bases; bases outside gene matches: 3. Germline V lookup: CDR1 SGHRS, CDR2 YFSETQ. CDR3 amino acids: CASSLGDSFNEQFF. The CDR3 nucleotides are TGCGCCAGCAGCTTGGGGGACAGCTTCAATGAGCAGTTCTTC. The full variable domain, with the rest looked up from reference TRBV5-1 and TRBJ2-1, is KAGVTQTPRYLIKTRGQQVTLSCSPISGHRSVSWYQQTPGQGLQFLFEYFSETQRNKGNFPGRFSGRQFSNSRSEMNVSTLELGDSALYLCASSLGDSFNEQFFGPGTRLTVL.

This clone was recorded only once. Other DNA sequences of this sample code for an identical CDR3. The chain combines TRBV5-1 with TRBJ1-1; 8 positions match TRBD1. J lost 5 bases, V lost 1 base, and 1 base had no gene match. There are 13 residues in the CDR3. CDR1 is SGHRS and CDR2 is YFSETQ in the germline V gene. CDR3 amino acids: CASSLQGATEAFF. CDR3 sequence (DNA): TGCGCCAGCAGCTTGCAGGGGGCGACTGAAGCTTTCTTT.

The rearrangement joins TRBV6-5 to TRBJ1-5; D may be TRBD1 (5 bases). CDR1 is MNHEY, CDR2 SVGAGI, per germline. V was trimmed by 6 bases and J by 2 bases, leaving 11 bases between them. This CDR3 comprises 14 residues. CDR3 loop: CASRPGLGNQPQHF. Here the CDR3 DNA reads TGTGCCAGCAGGCCAGGGTTGGGCAATCAGCCCCAGCATTTT.

The rearrangement uses TRBV7-8 and TRBJ2-1, with TRBD2 identical over 8 bases. V shed 1 base, J shed 10 bases, and the junction held 6 bases outside the gene matches. The CDR3 spans 14 residues. Germline loops: CDR1 SGHVS, CDR2 FQNEAQ. The CDR3 region has the DNA TGTGCCAGCAGCTTAGACGGGGGGGCAGGGGAGCAGTTCTTC. It yields the protein CASSLDGGAGEQFF.

The table lists this clone with a few counts. The chain joins TRBV2 to TRBJ2-1; 8 bases match TRBD2. Germline assignment: CDR1 SNHLY and CDR2 FYNNEI. CDR3 size: 16 residues. V was clipped by 2 bases and J by 0 bases; unmatched bases: 3. DNA of the CDR3: TGTGCCAGCAGTGAAACTAGCGGATACTCCTACAATGAGCAGTTCTTC. Translating it yields CASSETSGYSYNEQFF. Using reference TRBV2 and TRBJ2-1 for the parts outside the CDR3, the full variable domain is EPEVTQTPSHQVTQMGQEVILRCVPISNHLYFYWYRQILGQKVEFLVSFYNNEISEKSEIFDDQFSVERPDGSNFTLKIRSTKLEDSAMYFCASSETSGYSYNEQFFGPGTRLTVL.

The chain has TRBV5-4 and TRBJ1-6; unclear D gene. Germline-derived CDR1 and CDR2 are SGHNT and YYREEE (reference sequence). The CDR3 runs 15 residues. V was trimmed by 4 bases and J by 7 bases, leaving 15 bases between them. The CDR3 DNA sequence: TGTGCCAGCAGCCCTGGCGGGGAACGGAATTCACCCCTCCACTTT. This sequence encodes CASSPGGERNSPLHF.

This clone occurred a few times. V is TRBV29-1 and J is TRBJ2-7, with 8 nucleotides matching TRBD1. Germline V lookup: CDR1 SQVTM, CDR2 ANQGSEA. The CDR3 runs 13 residues. With 2 bases clipped from V and 2 bases from J, the junction kept 2 bases outside the gene matches. The CDR3 protein is CSVESRGPYEQYF. DNA of the CDR3: TGCAGCGTTGAATCCAGGGGGCCCTACGAGCAGTACTTC.

The V gene is TRBV27, the J gene TRBJ1-3, with a tentative D call TRBD1 (5 bases). This CDR3 is built from 14 residues. Per germline, CDR1 MNHEY and CDR2 SMNVEV (reference sequence). V lost 5 bases to trimming and J lost 4 bases, with 12 bases between them. CDR3 in amino acids: CASSPSWTGNTIYF. Here the CDR3 DNA reads TGTGCCAGCAGTCCCTCTTGGACAGGAAACACCATATATTTT.

The chain combines TRBV4-1 with TRBJ2-4, with 9 bases aligning to TRBD1. V dropped 1 base and J dropped 8; count of bases not matched to a gene: 9. The CDR3 contains 16 residues. CDR1 and CDR2 (germline): MGHRA, YSYEKL. The CDR3 DNA reads as TGCGCCAGCAGCCAAGCGGTCCTGGACAGGGGATACATTCAGTACTTC. Amino acid sequence: CASSQAVLDRGYIQYF.

The sample holds a few counts of this clone. The chain employs TRBV27 and TRBJ2-1, with TRBD2 matching over 10 bases. Germline lookup yields CDR1 MNHEY and CDR2 SMNVEV (reference sequence). The CDR3 is 15 residues long. J gave up 4 bases and V 2 bases, and 2 bases lay outside the gene matches. The CDR3 sequence is CASSLRAGGYNEQFF. DNA of the CDR3: TGTGCCAGCAGTTTAAGAGCGGGGGGGTACAATGAGCAGTTCTTC.

The chain recombines TRBV3-1 (or the pseudogene TRBV3-2) with TRBJ1-2, with D uncertain. Between the trimmed V and J ends, which lost 1 base and 2 bases, there was a span of 5 bases. Germline assignment: CDR1 LGHDT and CDR2 YNNKEL (reference sequence). This CDR3 spans 13 amino acids. The CDR3 DNA reads as TGTGCCAGCAGCCAAGTGCAGAACTATGGCTACACCTTC. Its protein is CASSQVQNYGYTF.

The CDR3 reads CASSYGQGLNSPLHF. The CDR3 nucleotides are TGTGCCAGCAGTTACGGACAGGGGCTCAATTCACCCCTCCACTTT. The chain recombines TRBV6-5 with TRBJ1-6, with 9 positions matching TRBD1. The CDR3 sequence is 15 residues long. Germline V CDR1 and CDR2: MNHEY, SVGAGI. The ends lost 2 bases at V and 7 bases at J; junction bases unmatched: 3.

Comment on this clone: Other DNA sequences in the same sample also yield this CDR3. This chain links TRBV2 with TRBJ2-5, with D maybe TRBD1 (6 bases). The CDR3 is 14 residues long. V was trimmed by 2 bases and J by 2 bases, leaving 9 bases between them. Germline V lookup: CDR1 SNHLY, CDR2 FYNNEI. The CDR3 is CASSETTGQETQYF. In DNA, the CDR3 is TGTGCCAGCAGTGAAACAACAGGGCAAGAGACCCAGTACTTC.

V gene TRBV6-5 combines with J gene TRBJ2-1; the match to TRBD1 covers 9 bases. The CDR3 sequence is 12 residues long. V shed 7 bases and J 16 bases; nucleotides not matched to a gene: 11. Germline assignment: CDR1 MNHEY and CDR2 SVGAGI. In nucleotides, the CDR3 is TGTGCCAGCACCGAAGGACAGGGGTGGTTATTCTTC. Encoded protein: CASTEGQGWLFF.

The rearrangement uses TRBV5-1 and TRBJ1-1, with D unresolved. From germline, CDR1 is SGHRS and CDR2 YFSETQ. This CDR3 is built from 14 residues. Between the trimmed V and J ends, which lost 0 bases and 4 bases, there was a span of 10 bases. In DNA, the CDR3 is TGCGCCAGCAGCTTGGCGTCTGCGGGCACTGAAGCTTTCTTT. It encodes CASSLASAGTEAFF.

This clone was found a few times. The gene calls are TRBV29-1 and TRBJ1-2, with a weak D call TRBD1 (6 bases). V was pared by 4 bases and J by 0 bases, with 9 bases between. In germline, CDR1 is SQVTM, CDR2 ANQGSEA. The CDR3 has 13 residues. The CDR3 reads CSVGQATNYGYTF. DNA for the CDR3: TGCAGCGTTGGACAGGCCACTAACTATGGCTACACCTTC.

V and J are TRBV20-1 and TRBJ1-3, with a possible D match to TRBD1 (6 bases). The V gene lost 3 bases and the J gene lost 3 bases, with 9 bases spanning the gap. CDR1 and CDR2 (germline): DFQATT, SNEGSKA (reference sequence). The CDR3 covers 13 residues. CDR3 coding DNA: TGCAGTGCTAGTCGGACAGTTGGAAACACCATATATTTT. Residues: CSASRTVGNTIYF.

This chain connects TRBV19 to TRBJ2-3, with D possibly being TRBD1 (5 bases). The CDR3 is 14 amino acids. In germline, CDR1 is LNHDA, CDR2 SQIVND (reference sequence). The V gene lost 1 base and the J gene lost 3 bases, with 8 bases spanning the gap. CDR3 DNA sequence: TGTGCCAGTAGTATAGGGCAGGGAACAGATACGCAGTATTTT. This encodes CASSIGQGTDTQYF. Based on the CDR3 plus reference TRBV19 and TRBJ2-3, the full variable domain is DGGITQSPKYLFRKEGQNVTLSCEQNLNHDAMYWYRQDPGQGLRLIYYSQIVNDFQKGDIAEGYSVSREKKESFPLTVTSAQKNPTAFYLCASSIGQGTDTQYFGPGTRLTVL.

This chain uses TRBV4-1 with TRBJ2-5; D is possibly TRBD1 (5 bases). V was cut by 1 base and J by 10 bases, with 16 bases left in between. The CDR3 runs 14 residues. Germline assignment: CDR1 MGHRA and CDR2 YSYEKL. The CDR3 protein is CASSQVRTPVGQYF. The CDR3 DNA reads as TGCGCCAGCAGCCAAGTGAGGACACCGGTTGGCCAGTACTTC.

This chain connects TRBV7-2 to TRBJ1-2, with D perhaps matching TRBD1 (5 bases). Germline assignment: CDR1 SGHTA and CDR2 FQGNSA. The CDR3 is 14 amino acids. With 0 bases removed from V and 3 bases from J, the gap between germline ends came to 8 bases. Written as DNA, the CDR3 is TGTGCCAGCAGCTTAGCCCGGGGGGACTATGGCTACACCTTC. Its protein is CASSLARGDYGYTF.

The CDR3 reads CASLDRVNTEAFF. The CDR3 coding sequence is TGTGCCAGCCTTGACAGGGTGAACACTGAAGCTTTCTTT. The rearrangement joins TRBV12-3 or TRBV12-4 to TRBJ1-1, with TRBD1 matching 7 bases. Trimming at V came to 8 bases and at J to 0 bases, leaving 3 bases not matched to a gene. The CDR3 is 13 amino acids.

This chain links TRBV5-1 with TRBJ2-7, with 10 bases that match TRBD1. CDR3 size: 14 residues. The V segment lost 4 bases and the J segment 9 bases; nucleotides outside the gene matches: 10. Germline values: CDR1 SGHRS, CDR2 YFSETQ. CDR3 DNA sequence: TGCGCCAGCAGCCCGTCCCGGGACAGGGGATGGCAGTACGTC. Translating gives CASSPSRDRGWQYV.

Written as DNA, the CDR3 is TGTGCCAGTAGTATAGTAGGGACTAGCCCGTACAATGAGCAGTTCTTC. It codes for CASSIVGTSPYNEQFF. The chain uses TRBV19 and TRBJ2-1; 9 bases line up with TRBD2. CDR3 length equals 16 residues. The junction had 5 bases not matched to a gene; V was cut back by 1 base and J by 4 bases. Per the germline V gene, CDR1 is LNHDA and CDR2 is SQIVND (reference sequence).

This clone was observed a single time. This chain uses TRBV28 with TRBJ2-3; 12 bases fit TRBD2. V was clipped by 5 bases and J by 7 bases; unmatched bases: 10. Germline V gene lookup returns CDR1 MDHEN and CDR2 SYDVKM. This CDR3 is built from 16 residues. In DNA, the CDR3 is TGTGCCAGCAGTCCTCGGACTAGCGGGGCTCTAAATACGCAGTATTTT. Encoded protein: CASSPRTSGALNTQYF.

The table lists this clone with a few counts. The J gene is TRBJ1-2, the V gene TRBV27; D may be TRBD1 (5 bases). Trimming removed 0 bases from V and 4 bases from J, with 9 bases in between. Looked up from germline, CDR1 is MNHEY and CDR2 is SMNVEV (reference sequence). CDR3 size: 14 residues. Here the CDR3 DNA reads TGTGCCAGCAGTTTATCGGGGCAGGGCTATGGCTACACCTTC. It codes for CASSLSGQGYGYTF.